Shown below are 32 T cell receptor beta chains from a single sample sequenced in a study of cytomegalovirus exposure and HLA in healthy donors. Vbeta (60) and Jbeta (13) primers were used in the PCR. Assay: immunoSEQ multiplex PCR; the TCRdb copy retains only in-frame clones and omits some. This repertoire shows around 140,000 clones, roughly 80% found once; its top ten account for 2.5% to 3%. Sequencing used PBMCs. Every receptor here comes from a female donor in good health and CMV-seronegative.

This clone was picked up many times. V usage is TRBV4-1 and J usage is TRBJ2-1, with 7 bases identical to TRBD1. CDR3 length equals 14 residues. V was clipped by 4 bases and J by 5 bases; unmatched bases: 5. Germline CDR1 MGHRA, CDR2 YSYEKL. The CDR3 DNA reads as TGCGCCAGCAGCCTCCGGGACAGTCACAATGAGCAGTTCTTC. Residues: CASSLRDSHNEQFF.

The genes are TRBV27 and TRBJ1-5; 7 bases agree with TRBD1. There are 17 residues in the CDR3. J gave up 6 bases and V 3 bases, and 14 bases lay outside the gene matches. CDR1 MNHEY and CDR2 SMNVEV come from the germline V gene (reference sequence). CDR3 nucleotide sequence: TGTGCCAGCAGTTTTAGGGGACAGCCCAACGGGGGTCAGCCCCAGCATTTT. Protein sequence: CASSFRGQPNGGQPQHF.

This rearrangement joins TRBV7-6 to TRBJ1-1, with 8 nucleotides matching TRBD1. Germline CDR1 is SGHVS and CDR2 is FNYEAQ. This CDR3 comprises 16 residues. The trim removed 5 bases at V and 1 base at J, leaving 9 bases unmatched. The CDR3 spells CASSQYDRGENTEAFF. CDR3 DNA: TGTGCCAGCAGCCAATACGACAGGGGAGAGAACACTGAAGCTTTCTTT.

The chain recombines TRBV10-2 with TRBJ2-7; the D gene is possibly TRBD1 (6 bases). The CDR3 contains 13 residues. From germline, CDR1 is WSHSY and CDR2 SAAADI. V gave up 6 bases and J gave up 2 bases, with 11 bases separating them. CDR3 in amino acids: CASRTGQTYEQYF. For the CDR3, the DNA is TGCGCCAGCAGAACCGGACAGACCTACGAGCAGTACTTC.

This chain links TRBV19 with TRBJ1-1; D call uncertain. V lost 3 bases and J 2 bases, leaving 13 bases between the germline ends. Germline lookup yields CDR1 LNHDA and CDR2 SQIVND (reference sequence). This CDR3 comprises 15 residues. The CDR3 coding sequence is TGTGCCAGTAGTATTAATTCGGGAGGAAACACTGAAGCTTTCTTT. It translates to CASSINSGGNTEAFF.

The chain recombines TRBV18 with TRBJ1-2, with D uncertain. Germline values: CDR1 KGHSH, CDR2 LQKENI. This CDR3 comprises 13 residues. The ends were cut back, 3 bases at V and 14 bases at J, with 19 bases in the middle. CDR3 DNA sequence: TGTGCCAGCTCACCCCCTTCTTTGACACGCCCGACCTTC. It specifies CASSPPSLTRPTF.

CDR3 protein: CAISDRSILENTEAFF. Written as DNA, the CDR3 is TGTGCCATCAGTGATAGATCCATCTTAGAGAACACTGAAGCTTTCTTT. This chain joins TRBV10-3 and TRBJ1-1, with D unresolved. The CDR3 runs 16 residues. Deletions cut 3 bases from V and 1 base from J, with 15 bases between. CDR1 and CDR2 from the germline V gene are ENHRY and SYGVKD.

This clone was detected only once. The chain joins TRBV2 to TRBJ1-4; 12 bases agree with TRBD1. The CDR3 is 14 residues long. The junction had 3 bases not matched to a gene; V was cut back by 5 bases and J by 8 bases. CDR1 and CDR2 from the germline V gene are SNHLY and FYNNEI. The CDR3 spells CASSRDRGREKLFF. CDR3 DNA: TGTGCCAGCAGTCGGGACAGGGGGCGCGAAAAACTGTTTTTT.

This sequence joins TRBV10-3 and TRBJ1-5, with TRBD1 as a possible D gene (6 bases). Germline V gives CDR1 ENHRY, CDR2 SYGVKD. The CDR3 totals 17 residues. Trimming removed 2 bases from V and 0 bases from J, with 14 bases in between. CDR3 nucleotide sequence: TGTGCCATCAGTGAGGCGGGGGGCAGGAGTAGCAATCAGCCCCAGCATTTT. Protein sequence: CAISEAGGRSSNQPQHF.

The V call is TRBV2, the J call TRBJ2-3, with D hard to call. CDR3 length: 15 amino acids. V shed 6 bases and J shed 4 bases, with 17 bases lying between them. Germline V gives CDR1 SNHLY, CDR2 FYNNEI. The CDR3 loop is CASSATLEYADTQYF. The CDR3 region has the DNA TGTGCCAGCAGCGCAACGCTAGAGTACGCAGATACGCAGTATTTT.

The V gene is TRBV28, the J gene TRBJ2-1; 11 nucleotides agree with TRBD2. V dropped 5 bases and J dropped 10; count of bases not matched to a gene: 4. CDR3 length equals 13 residues. Germline V gives CDR1 MDHEN, CDR2 SYDVKM. The CDR3, as DNA: TGTGCCAGCAGTCCACTAGCGGGAGTAGAGCAGTTCTTC. Protein: CASSPLAGVEQFF.

This chain connects TRBV6-1 to TRBJ2-1, with 12 bases that match TRBD2. CDR1 is MNHNS, CDR2 SASEGT, per germline. V lost 4 bases, J lost 2 bases, and 3 bases stayed unmatched. The CDR3 runs to 16 residues. CDR3 in DNA: TGTGCCAGCAGTGCCCTAGCGGGAGGGCCCTACAATGAGCAGTTCTTC. Translation: CASSALAGGPYNEQFF.

CDR3 sequence: CASREGASDTQYF. In nucleotides, the CDR3 is TGTGCCAGCAGGGAGGGGGCGTCAGATACGCAGTATTTT. The V and J genes are TRBV25-1 and TRBJ2-3, with D perhaps matching TRBD1 (7 bases). The CDR3 contains 13 residues. V gave up 6 bases and J gave up 4 bases, with 11 bases separating them. The germline CDR1 and CDR2 sequences are MGHDK and SYGVNS.

The CDR3 spells CASRPGTATYNEQFF. The CDR3 coding sequence is TGCGCCAGCAGACCTGGGACTGCAACCTACAATGAGCAGTTCTTC. The chain uses TRBV5-1 and TRBJ2-1; maybe TRBD2 (6 bases). Trimming took 5 bases from V and 2 from J, leaving 14 bases between them. The CDR3 spans 15 residues. Germline CDR1 SGHRS, CDR2 YFSETQ.

The chain recombines TRBV6-6 with TRBJ1-1, with 10 positions matching TRBD1. CDR1 is MNHNY and CDR2 is SVGAGI in the germline V gene (reference sequence). This CDR3 region has 15 residues. With V trimmed by 5 bases and J by 4 bases, 7 bases remained unmatched. The CDR3 spells CASSPRQGAGTEAFF. The CDR3 DNA reads TGTGCCAGCAGTCCCCGACAGGGGGCCGGCACTGAAGCTTTCTTT.

This clone was seen a few times. The V gene is TRBV5-1, the J gene TRBJ2-5; possible D gene TRBD2, 7 bases. The J call may be mistaken, given a closer DNA end match to TRBJ2-7. This CDR3 has 15 residues. Germline CDR1 SGHRS, CDR2 YFSETQ. Here the CDR3 reads CASSLGGAGAYEQYF. CDR3 in DNA: TGCGCCAGCAGCTTGGGGGGGGCGGGAGCCTACGAGCAGTACTTC.

J is TRBJ1-5 and V is TRBV6-5; tentative D call: TRBD1 (6 bases). Looked up from germline, CDR1 is MNHEY and CDR2 is SVGAGI. V lost 6 bases and J lost 9, with 21 bases in between. The CDR3 consists of 15 residues. CDR3 DNA: TGTGCCAGCAGCCCAATAGCAGGGGCCGCTTCGCCCCAGCATTTT. Residues: CASSPIAGAASPQHF.

The rearrangement uses TRBV7-9 and TRBJ2-7, with TRBD1 matching 7 bases. The CDR3 runs to 13 residues. Trimming cost V 6 bases and J 6 bases; bases outside gene matches: 8. Germline V gene lookup returns CDR1 SEHNR and CDR2 FQNEAQ (reference sequence). The CDR3 region has the DNA TGTGCCAGCAGGCCCAGGGACAGCTTCGAGCAGTACTTC. Protein product: CASRPRDSFEQYF.

V and J are TRBV28 and TRBJ2-5; maybe TRBD1 (6 bases). The J call is uncertain, as TRBJ2-7 better fits the DNA end. The CDR3 is made up of 16 amino acids. Germline assignment: CDR1 MDHEN and CDR2 SYDVKM. This CDR3 is CASSYLQGTNSYEQYF. CDR3 nucleotide sequence: TGTGCCAGCAGCTACCTTCAGGGGACGAACTCCTACGAGCAGTACTTC.

The DNA for the CDR3 is TGCGCCAGCGGACCGACTGGGGCCACTGAAGCTTTCTTT. This sequence encodes CASGPTGATEAFF. The chain uses TRBV10-1 and TRBJ1-1; D perhaps matches TRBD1 (5 bases). V was shortened by 8 bases and J by 4 bases, with 14 bases between the two germline ends. Germline CDR1 WNHNN, CDR2 SYGVQD (reference sequence). This CDR3 is 13 amino acids long.

J is TRBJ1-2 and V is TRBV18, with 9 bases aligning to TRBD1. Germline trimming cut 2 bases from V and 4 bases from J; bases unmatched to any gene: 8. There are 16 residues in the CDR3. CDR1 KGHSH and CDR2 LQKENI come from the germline V gene. The CDR3: CASSPARDRESYGYTF. CDR3 DNA sequence: TGTGCCAGCTCACCAGCCCGGGACAGGGAATCCTATGGCTACACCTTC.

In its sample, this clone was seen a few times. At one boundary the junction diverges from the germline segment, which might be a read error. V is TRBV7-9 and J is TRBJ2-1; TRBD2 matches at 9 bases. CDR1 is SEHNR, CDR2 FQNEAQ, per germline (reference sequence). The CDR3 runs 11 residues. CDR3 amino acids: CASSFESGRLF. The CDR3 DNA reads TGTGCCAGCAGCTTTGAGAGCGGGAGGCTCTTC.

The V and J genes are TRBV2 and TRBJ2-5, with a possible D match to TRBD1 (5 bases). CDR1 is SNHLY, CDR2 FYNNEI, per germline. Trimming pared 7 bases from V and 7 bases from J, leaving 16 bases between. The CDR3 spans 13 residues. As DNA, the CDR3 is TGTGCCAGCACGCTATCCCTCACAGGGACCCAGTACTTC. This encodes CASTLSLTGTQYF.

This clone has more than one count but fewer than ten. This specimen includes other DNA sequences encoding the same CDR3. This sequence joins TRBV13 and TRBJ1-1; 7 bases fit TRBD1. J lost 2 bases, V lost 5 bases, and 5 bases had no gene match. In germline, CDR1 is PRHDT, CDR2 FYEKMQ (reference sequence). The CDR3 runs 14 residues. The CDR3 sequence: CASSLRGINTEAFF. CDR3 DNA sequence: TGTGCCAGCAGCCTCAGGGGGATAAACACTGAAGCTTTCTTT. The complete variable domain, with remaining parts taken from reference TRBV13 and TRBJ1-1, reads AAGVIQSPRHLIKEKRETATLKCYPIPRHDTVYWYQQGPGQDPQFLISFYEKMQSDKGSIPDRFSAQQFSDYHSELNMSSLELGDSALYFCASSLRGINTEAFFGQGTRLTVV.

The genes are TRBV19 and TRBJ1-5; D might be TRBD1 (5 bases). CDR1 and CDR2 from the germline V gene are LNHDA and SQIVND (reference sequence). V lost 6 bases and J lost 6, with 18 bases in between. This CDR3 has 15 amino acids. In DNA, the CDR3 is TGTGCCAGTAGATTCCGGGGGGGGGACGGTCAGCCCCAGCATTTT. Translated: CASRFRGGDGQPQHF.

CDR3 coding DNA: TGTGCCAGCAGCGTTCCAAATTCACCCCTCCACTTT. This sequence encodes CASSVPNSPLHF. The gene calls are TRBV9 and TRBJ1-6; D gene ambiguous. CDR1 and CDR2 (germline): SGDLS, YYNGEE. This CDR3 is built from 12 residues. V lost 2 bases and J lost 7, with 4 bases in between.

The V call is TRBV28, the J call TRBJ2-2; possibly TRBD1 for D (6 bases). Germline V gives CDR1 MDHEN, CDR2 SYDVKM. The V and J ends lost 5 bases and 6 bases respectively, with 22 bases between them. The CDR3 is 17 residues long. The DNA for the CDR3 is TGTGCCAGCAGTCCCCGGGTATGGGGGCTGGCCTCCGGGGAGCTGTTTTTT. Translating it yields CASSPRVWGLASGELFF.

The chain carries TRBV19 and TRBJ2-2; maybe TRBD2 (5 bases). V was cut by 5 bases and J by 3 bases, with 10 bases left in between. CDR1 LNHDA and CDR2 SQIVND come from the germline V gene (reference sequence). CDR3 length equals 14 residues. Here the CDR3 DNA reads TGTGCCAGTAGTTTCGGACTGGACACCGGGGAGCTGTTTTTT. Its translation: CASSFGLDTGELFF. Supplemented by reference TRBV19 and TRBJ2-2, the full variable domain reads DGGITQSPKYLFRKEGQNVTLSCEQNLNHDAMYWYRQDPGQGLRLIYYSQIVNDFQKGDIAEGYSVSREKKESFPLTVTSAQKNPTAFYLCASSFGLDTGELFFGEGSRLTVL.

In its sample, this clone was seen a few times. This rearrangement joins TRBV16 to TRBJ1-4; 10 bases match TRBD1. Trimming removed 2 bases from V and 10 bases from J; junction bases left unmatched: 7. Germline assignment: CDR1 KGHSY and CDR2 FQNENV. CDR3 length equals 15 residues. The CDR3: CASSQPDRGDGKLFF. CDR3 nucleotide sequence: TGTGCCAGCAGCCAACCGGACAGGGGGGATGGAAAACTGTTTTTT.

The rearrangement uses TRBV28 and TRBJ2-5; D is perhaps TRBD1 (5 bases). The DNA end is more similar to TRBJ2-7, so the J call may be wrong. CDR3 length: 13 residues. Germline V lookup: CDR1 MDHEN, CDR2 SYDVKM. CDR3 sequence reads: CASSLLGPYEQYF. The CDR3 bases are TGTGCCAGCAGTTTACTGGGGCCGTACGAGCAGTACTTC.

This clone was seen more than once but under ten times. The V call is TRBV5-1, the J call TRBJ1-1; the D gene is possibly TRBD1 (5 bases). Germline values: CDR1 SGHRS, CDR2 YFSETQ. The CDR3 sequence is 13 residues long. The V end lost 2 bases, the J end lost 6 bases, and 11 bases lay between the germline ends. DNA of the CDR3: TGCGCCAGCAGCTTTTGGCAGGGCGCTGAAGCTTTCTTT. It is translated as CASSFWQGAEAFF.

The chain employs TRBV7-9 and TRBJ2-2; TRBD1 aligns across 8 bases. V lost 5 bases, J lost 2 bases, and 4 bases stayed unmatched. The CDR3 has 15 amino acids. Germline loops: CDR1 SEHNR, CDR2 FQNEAQ (reference sequence). This chain's CDR3 is CASSRGQGNTGELFF. The CDR3, as DNA: TGTGCCAGCAGCCGAGGACAGGGCAACACCGGGGAGCTGTTTTTT. The whole variable domain, remainder taken from reference TRBV7-9 and TRBJ2-2, is DTGVSQNPRHKITKRGQNVTFRCDPISEHNRLYWYRQTLGQGPEFLTYFQNEAQLEKSRLLSDRFSAERPKGSFSTLEIQRTEQGDSAMYLCASSRGQGNTGELFFGEGSRLTVL.